A selection of T cell receptor beta chains follows, all from one sample in a study of T-cell reconstitution after alpha-beta-depleted transplantation in children. TCRdb passed the PCR reads through MiXCR, listing each CDR3 protein once. The sample lists fewer than 120,000 distinct CDR3 sequences; 9% to 12% were seen once. The starting material was PBMCs from the stem cell graft donor, obtained from the stem cell graft. The receptors originated from a human donor who donated a stem cell graft to a child with acute lymphoblastic leukemia. CDR3s include the opening cysteine and the closing phenylalanine or tryptophan. The D gene is left open where the match is weak. Clone sizes are given selectively: once, few, many, or a class where the clone is expanded.

CDR3 length | clone size | J gene | V gene | D gene | CDR3 DNA | CDR3 protein
11 | many | TRBJ1-2 | TRBV27 | - | TGTGCCAGCGGGTCAAACTATGGCTACACCTTC | CASGSNYGYTF
13 | many | TRBJ2-7 | TRBV6-2/TRBV6-3 | - | TGTGCCAGCAGTTACTCCAGCTCCTACGAGCAGTACTTC | CASSYSSSYEQYF
18 | many | TRBJ2-2 | TRBV11-2 | TRBD2 | TGTGCCAGCAGCTTAGAGGGCGGACTAGCGGGACTCACCGGGGAGCTGTTTTTT | CASSLEGGLAGLTGELFF
13 | many | TRBJ2-7 | TRBV12-3/TRBV12-4 | - | TGTGCCAGCAGTCCCGGGTCTACCCGTGAGCAGTACTTC | CASSPGSTREQYF
15 | many | TRBJ1-3 | TRBV7-8 | - | TGTGCCAGCAGCCCTCCCGGGACACCCGGAAACACCATATATTTT | CASSPPGTPGNTIYF
14 | many | TRBJ2-1 | TRBV29-1 | - | TGCAGCGTTGAGTCGCCTTGGTCCTACAATGAGCAGTTCTTC | CSVESPWSYNEQFF
11 | many | TRBJ2-5 | TRBV5-1 | - | TGCGCCAGCAGCTTAACGGAGACCCAGTACTTC | CASSLTETQYF
13 | - | TRBJ2-5 | TRBV2 | TRBD2 | TGTGCCAGCATCCTTCTAGCGGGGGAGACCCAGTACTTC | CASILLAGETQYF
15 | many | TRBJ2-7 | TRBV6-5 | - | TGTGCCAGCAGTCTCTCGAGCTTCGTTAGTCTCGAGCAGTACTTC | CASSLSSFVSLEQYF
12 | many | TRBJ2-7 | TRBV27 | - | TGTGCCAGCAGTTTCGGGGTTCACGAGCAGTACTTC | CASSFGVHEQYF
15 | many | TRBJ1-4 | TRBV15 | - | TGTGCCACCAGCAGATTTGGGGGGGCTGGTGAAAAACTGTTTTTT | CATSRFGGAGEKLFF
13 | many | TRBJ1-1 | TRBV6-5 | - | TGTGCCAGCAGTCAGACACAGAACACTGAAGCTTTCTTT | CASSQTQNTEAFF
12 | many | TRBJ2-5 | TRBV2 | - | TGTGCCAGCAGTGAGCAGGGAGAGACCCAGTACTTC | CASSEQGETQYF
14 | - | TRBJ1-5 | TRBV29-1 | TRBD1 | TGCAGCGTTTGGACAGGGAGTTACGATCAGCCCCAGCATTTT | CSVWTGSYDQPQHF
16 | many | TRBJ2-1 | TRBV7-2 | TRBD2 | TGTGCCAGCAGCGCAAGACGAGCGGGAGCCTACAATGAGCAGTTCTTC | CASSARRAGAYNEQFF
16 | many | TRBJ2-1 | TRBV29-1 | TRBD2 | TGCAGCGTTAAAGGACCTAGCGGGAGGCAATACAATGAGCAGTTCTTC | CSVKGPSGRQYNEQFF
14 | few | TRBJ1-5 | TRBV7-2 | - | TGTGCCAGCAGTTTACGGGACATTTTCGGGCCCCAGCATTTT | CASSLRDIFGPQHF
14 | many | TRBJ2-7 | TRBV7-2 | - | TGTGCCAGCAGCTTAAATTCAGGGCCCGGCGAGCAGTACTTC | CASSLNSGPGEQYF
15 | many | TRBJ2-7 | TRBV5-1 | TRBD1 | TGCGCCAGCAGCTTGGTGGGACAGGGCGTGATCGAGCAGTACTTC | CASSLVGQGVIEQYF
14 | many | TRBJ2-7 | TRBV29-1 | TRBD2 | TGCAGCGTCACCCTAGCGGGGGGGATCTACGAGCAGTACTTC | CSVTLAGGIYEQYF
13 | many | TRBJ2-2 | TRBV4-2 | - | TGTGCCAGCAGCCTCAGGGTACTCGGGGAGCTGTTTTTT | CASSLRVLGELFF
16 | many | TRBJ2-3 | TRBV7-2 | - | TGTGCCAGCAGCTTAAGGGGGACCCATAGCACAGATACGCAGTATTTT | CASSLRGTHSTDTQYF
16 | many | TRBJ1-5 | TRBV19 | TRBD1 | TGTGCCAGTAGTCCCAGGCGGGACAGCTTTCGGCAGCCCCAGCATTTT | CASSPRRDSFRQPQHF
13 | many | TRBJ2-1 | TRBV7-2 | TRBD1 | TGTGCCAGCGCCGGGACAGGGGGCGTCGAGCAGTTCTTC | CASAGTGGVEQFF
13 | many | TRBJ1-5 | TRBV4-3 | - | TGCGCCAGCAGCCAAGATCTACATCAGCCCCAGCATTTT | CASSQDLHQPQHF